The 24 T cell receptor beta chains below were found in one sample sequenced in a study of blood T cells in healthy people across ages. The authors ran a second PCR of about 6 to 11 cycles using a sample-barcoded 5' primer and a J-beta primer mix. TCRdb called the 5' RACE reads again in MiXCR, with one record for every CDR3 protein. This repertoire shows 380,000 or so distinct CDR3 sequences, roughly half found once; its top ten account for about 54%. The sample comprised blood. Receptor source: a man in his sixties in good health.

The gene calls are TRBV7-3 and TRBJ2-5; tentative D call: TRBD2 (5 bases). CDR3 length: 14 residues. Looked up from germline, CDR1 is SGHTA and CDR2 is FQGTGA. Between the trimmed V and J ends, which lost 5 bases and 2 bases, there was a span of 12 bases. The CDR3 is CASSPNSAQETQYF. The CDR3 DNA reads TGTGCCAGCAGCCCTAATAGCGCACAAGAGACCCAGTACTTC. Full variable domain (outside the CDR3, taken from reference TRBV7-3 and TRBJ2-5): GAGVSQTPSNKVTEKGKYVELRCDPISGHTALYWYRQSLGQGPEFLIYFQGTGAADDSGLPNDRFFAVRPEGSVSTLKIQRTERGDSAVYLCASSPNSAQETQYFGPGTRLLVL.

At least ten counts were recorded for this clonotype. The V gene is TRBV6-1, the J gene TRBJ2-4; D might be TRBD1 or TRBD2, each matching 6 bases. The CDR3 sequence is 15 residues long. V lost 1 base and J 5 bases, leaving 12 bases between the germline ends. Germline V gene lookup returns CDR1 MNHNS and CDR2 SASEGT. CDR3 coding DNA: TGTGCCAGCAGTGAAGGGATAGGGGGGCAAAACATTCAGTACTTC. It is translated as CASSEGIGGQNIQYF.

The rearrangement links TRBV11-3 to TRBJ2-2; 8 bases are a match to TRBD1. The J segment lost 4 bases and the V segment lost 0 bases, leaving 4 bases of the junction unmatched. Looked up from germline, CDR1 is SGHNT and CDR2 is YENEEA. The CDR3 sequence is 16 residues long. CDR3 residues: CASSLDRGPSTGELFF. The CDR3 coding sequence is TGTGCCAGCAGCTTAGACAGGGGGCCCAGCACCGGGGAGCTGTTTTTT.

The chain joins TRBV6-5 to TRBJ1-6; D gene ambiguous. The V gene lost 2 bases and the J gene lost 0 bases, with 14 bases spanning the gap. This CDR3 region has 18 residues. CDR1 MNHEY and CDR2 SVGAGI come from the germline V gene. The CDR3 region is CASSYDNGGFSYNSPLHF. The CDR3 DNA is TGTGCCAGCAGTTACGATAATGGAGGGTTCTCCTATAATTCACCCCTCCACTTT.

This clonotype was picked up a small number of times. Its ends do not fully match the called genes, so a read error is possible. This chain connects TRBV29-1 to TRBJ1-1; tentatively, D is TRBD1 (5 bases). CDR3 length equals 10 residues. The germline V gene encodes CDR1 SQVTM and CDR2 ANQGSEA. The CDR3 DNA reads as TGCGGCGTACAGGTCGGTGAAGCTTTCTTT. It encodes CGVQVGEAFF.

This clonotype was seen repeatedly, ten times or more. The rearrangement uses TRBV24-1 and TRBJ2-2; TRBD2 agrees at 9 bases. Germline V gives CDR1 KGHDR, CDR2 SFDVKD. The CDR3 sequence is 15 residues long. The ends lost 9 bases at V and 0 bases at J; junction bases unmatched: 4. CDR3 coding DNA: TGTGCCACCTTTTTAGCGGGGGCGAACACCGGGGAGCTGTTTTTT. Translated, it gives CATFLAGANTGELFF.

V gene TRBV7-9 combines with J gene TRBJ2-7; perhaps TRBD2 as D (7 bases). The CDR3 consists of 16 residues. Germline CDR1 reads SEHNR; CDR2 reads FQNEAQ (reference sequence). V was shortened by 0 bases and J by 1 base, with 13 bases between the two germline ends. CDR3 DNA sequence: TGTGCCAGCAGCTTAGCAGGACGGGGGGCTTCCTACGAGCAGTACTTC. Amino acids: CASSLAGRGASYEQYF.

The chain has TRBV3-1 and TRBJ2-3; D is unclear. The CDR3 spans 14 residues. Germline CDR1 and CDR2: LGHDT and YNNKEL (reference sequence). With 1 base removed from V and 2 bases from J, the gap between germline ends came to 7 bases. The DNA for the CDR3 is TGTGCCAGCAGCCAAGGTCTTGACACAGATACGCAGTATTTT. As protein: CASSQGLDTDTQYF.

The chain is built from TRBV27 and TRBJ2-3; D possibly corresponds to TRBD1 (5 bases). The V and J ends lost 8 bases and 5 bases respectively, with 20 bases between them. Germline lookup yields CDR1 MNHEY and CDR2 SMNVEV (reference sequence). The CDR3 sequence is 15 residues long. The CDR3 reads CASGPTGSRGDTQYF. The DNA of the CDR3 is TGTGCCAGCGGGCCTACAGGTTCCCGCGGAGATACGCAGTATTTT.

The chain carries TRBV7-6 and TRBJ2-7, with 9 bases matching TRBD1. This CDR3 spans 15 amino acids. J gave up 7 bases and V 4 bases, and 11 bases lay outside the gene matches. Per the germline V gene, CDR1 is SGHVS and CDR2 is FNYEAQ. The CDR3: CASSSYRDRVNEQYF. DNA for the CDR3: TGTGCCAGCAGCTCCTACCGGGACAGGGTTAATGAGCAGTACTTC.

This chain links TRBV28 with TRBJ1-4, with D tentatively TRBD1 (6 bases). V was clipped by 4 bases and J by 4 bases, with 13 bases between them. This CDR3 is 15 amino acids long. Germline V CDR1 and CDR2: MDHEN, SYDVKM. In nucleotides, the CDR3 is TGTGCCAGCAGTTACACCGGGACACGTAATGAAAAACTGTTTTTT. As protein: CASSYTGTRNEKLFF.

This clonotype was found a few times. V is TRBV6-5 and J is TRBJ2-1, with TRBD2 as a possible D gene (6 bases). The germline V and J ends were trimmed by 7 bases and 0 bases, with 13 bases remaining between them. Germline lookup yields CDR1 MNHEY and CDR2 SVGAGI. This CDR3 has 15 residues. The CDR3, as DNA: TGTGCCAGCAAGAGGAGGGCAGCCTCCTACAATGAGCAGTTCTTC. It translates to CASKRRAASYNEQFF.

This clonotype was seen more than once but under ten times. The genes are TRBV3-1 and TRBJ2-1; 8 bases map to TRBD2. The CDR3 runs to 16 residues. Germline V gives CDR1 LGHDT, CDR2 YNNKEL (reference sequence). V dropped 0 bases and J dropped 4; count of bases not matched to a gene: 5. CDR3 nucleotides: TGTGCCAGCAGCCAAGATACTAGCGGACCGTACAATGAGCAGTTCTTC. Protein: CASSQDTSGPYNEQFF.

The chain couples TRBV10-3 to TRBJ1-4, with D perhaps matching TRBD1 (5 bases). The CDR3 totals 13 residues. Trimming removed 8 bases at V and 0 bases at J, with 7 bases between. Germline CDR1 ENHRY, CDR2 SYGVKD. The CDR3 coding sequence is TGTGCCATCGGGACGGCAACTAATGAAAAACTGTTTTTT. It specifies CAIGTATNEKLFF.

The CDR3 DNA reads TGCGCCAGCAGCCACGACCCGGGCGGGACCCAGTACTTC. This codes for CASSHDPGGTQYF. The chain has TRBV4-3 and TRBJ2-5; D call uncertain. This CDR3 has 13 residues. V was clipped by 3 bases and J by 7 bases, with 12 bases between them. The V gene's germline CDR1 is LGHNA and CDR2 YSLEER.

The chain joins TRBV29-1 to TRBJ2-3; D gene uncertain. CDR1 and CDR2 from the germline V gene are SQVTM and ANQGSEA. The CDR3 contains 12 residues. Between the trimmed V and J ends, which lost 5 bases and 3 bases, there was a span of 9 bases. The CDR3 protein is CSVQVGTDTQYF. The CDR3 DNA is TGCAGCGTTCAGGTGGGGACAGATACGCAGTATTTT.

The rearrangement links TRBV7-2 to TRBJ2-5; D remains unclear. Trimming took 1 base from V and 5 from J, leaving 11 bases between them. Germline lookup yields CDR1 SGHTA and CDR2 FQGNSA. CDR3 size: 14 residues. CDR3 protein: CASSLGPALETQYF. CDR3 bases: TGTGCCAGCAGCTTAGGACCAGCTTTGGAGACCCAGTACTTC.

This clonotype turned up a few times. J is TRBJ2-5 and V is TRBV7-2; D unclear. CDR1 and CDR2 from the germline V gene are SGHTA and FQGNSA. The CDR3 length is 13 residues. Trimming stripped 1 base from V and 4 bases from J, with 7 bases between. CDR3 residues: CASSLVRRETQYF. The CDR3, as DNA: TGTGCCAGCAGCTTAGTGAGAAGAGAGACCCAGTACTTC.

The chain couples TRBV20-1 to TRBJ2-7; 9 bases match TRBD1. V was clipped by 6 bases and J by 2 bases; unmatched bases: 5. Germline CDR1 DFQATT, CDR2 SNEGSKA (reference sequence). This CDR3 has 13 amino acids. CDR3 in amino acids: CSADRQGAYEQYF. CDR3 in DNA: TGCAGTGCCGACCGACAGGGGGCCTACGAGCAGTACTTC.

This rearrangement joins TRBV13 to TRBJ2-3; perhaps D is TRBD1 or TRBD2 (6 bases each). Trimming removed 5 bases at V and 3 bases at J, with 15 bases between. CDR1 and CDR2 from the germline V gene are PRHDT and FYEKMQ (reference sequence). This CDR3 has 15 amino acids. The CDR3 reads CASSAPTGRTDTQYF. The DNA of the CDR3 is TGTGCCAGCAGCGCCCCCACAGGGAGGACAGATACGCAGTATTTT.

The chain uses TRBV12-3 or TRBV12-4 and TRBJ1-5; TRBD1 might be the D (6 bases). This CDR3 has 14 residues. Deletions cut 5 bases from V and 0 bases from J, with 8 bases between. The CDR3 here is CASSQGGSNQPQHF. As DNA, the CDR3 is TGTGCCAGCAGTCAAGGGGGTAGCAATCAGCCCCAGCATTTT.

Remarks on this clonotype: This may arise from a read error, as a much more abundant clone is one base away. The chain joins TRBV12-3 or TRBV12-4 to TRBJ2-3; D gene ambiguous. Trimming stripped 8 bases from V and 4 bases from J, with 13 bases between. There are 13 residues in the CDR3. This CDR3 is CASGDITADTQYF. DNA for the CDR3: TGTGCCAGCGGAGACATCACTGCAGATACGCAGTATTTT.

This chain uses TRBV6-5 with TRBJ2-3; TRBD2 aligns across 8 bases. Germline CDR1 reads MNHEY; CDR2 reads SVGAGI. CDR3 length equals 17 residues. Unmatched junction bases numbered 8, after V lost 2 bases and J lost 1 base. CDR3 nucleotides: TGTGCCAGCAGTTACGGTAGCGGGACGAGTGGCACAGATACGCAGTATTTT. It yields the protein CASSYGSGTSGTDTQYF.

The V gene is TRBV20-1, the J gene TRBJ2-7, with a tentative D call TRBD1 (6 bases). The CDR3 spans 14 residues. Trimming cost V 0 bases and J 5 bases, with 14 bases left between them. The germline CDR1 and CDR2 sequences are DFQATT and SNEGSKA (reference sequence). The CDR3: CSARDNYRVHEQYF. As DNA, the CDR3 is TGCAGTGCTAGAGATAACTACAGGGTCCACGAGCAGTACTTC.